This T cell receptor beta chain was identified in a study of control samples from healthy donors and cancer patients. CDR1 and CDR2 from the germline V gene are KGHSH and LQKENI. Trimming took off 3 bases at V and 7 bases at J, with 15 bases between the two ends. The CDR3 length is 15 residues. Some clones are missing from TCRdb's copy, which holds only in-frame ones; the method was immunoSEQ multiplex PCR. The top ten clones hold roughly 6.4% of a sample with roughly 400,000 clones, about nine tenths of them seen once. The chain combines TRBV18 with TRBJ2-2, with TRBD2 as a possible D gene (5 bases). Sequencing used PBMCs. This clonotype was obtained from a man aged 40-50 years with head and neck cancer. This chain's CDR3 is CASSPRDSTGGELFF. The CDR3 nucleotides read TGTGCCAGCTCACCTCGGGATAGTACCGGCGGGGAGCTGTTTTTT.